The entry that follows covers one T cell receptor (beta chain) sequence. The antigen is not known. These data belong to a study of identical twins. General observations from the study: Zero-insertion analyses might be partly confounded by invariant T cells like MAIT and iNKT. When twins shared out-of-frame alpha sequences, those sequences had excess low generation probability.

Each CDR3 protein gets one entry after TCRdb re-called the 5' RACE reads with MiXCR. The sample has hundreds of thousands of distinct CDR3 sequences; approximately 6% are singletons. Sequenced material: naive T cells sorted from blood. The origin of this receptor is a man aged 18 to 29 in good health.

CDR3 protein: CAIRGGDEKLFF. As DNA, the CDR3 is TGTGCCATCAGGGGAGGGGATGAAAAACTGTTTTTT. V gene TRBV10-3 combines with J gene TRBJ1-4, with D perhaps TRBD1 (5 bases). The V and J ends lost 6 bases and 6 bases respectively, with 8 bases between them. The CDR3 extends over 12 amino acids. From germline, CDR1 is ENHRY and CDR2 SYGVKD.